This T cell receptor (beta chain) was captured in a study of shared clonotypes between healthy human individuals. Overall study context: Sampling drew on donors who were a couple of women and a few men aged 18 to 49.

This CDR3 is built from 14 residues. Trimming pared 0 bases from V and 7 bases from J, leaving 13 bases between. Germline V gene sequence: CDR1 MNHEY, CDR2 SMNVEV (reference sequence). Sequencing used immunoSEQ multiplex PCR; TCRdb keeps in-frame clones, though not all of them. The data contain roughly 2.2 million clones, 85% to 95% of them seen just once; the ten biggest clones take up 0.37%. This sequence was found in a man in his late teens or twenties in good health. Some clones in this sample may be carry-over from other donors' samples. The V and J genes are TRBV27 and TRBJ2-7, with TRBD1 as a possible D gene (5 bases). The sample was naive CD4+ T cells from PBMCs. Subset given: CD45RA+ positively selected. The CDR3 protein is CASSLSGVEGEQYF. DNA for the CDR3: TGTGCCAGCAGTTTATCAGGGGTCGAAGGGGAGCAGTACTTC.